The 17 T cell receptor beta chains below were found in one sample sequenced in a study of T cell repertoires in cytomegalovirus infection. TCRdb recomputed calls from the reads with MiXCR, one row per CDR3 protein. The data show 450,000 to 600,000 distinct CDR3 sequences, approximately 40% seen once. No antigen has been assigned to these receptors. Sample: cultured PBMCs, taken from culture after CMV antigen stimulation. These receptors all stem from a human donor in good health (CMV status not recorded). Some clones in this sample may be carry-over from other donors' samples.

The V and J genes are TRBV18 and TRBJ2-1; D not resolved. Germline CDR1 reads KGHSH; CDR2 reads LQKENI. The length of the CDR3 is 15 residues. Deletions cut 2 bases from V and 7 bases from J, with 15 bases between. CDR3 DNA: TGTGCCAGCTCACCAACGACATACTCGACGAATGAGCAGTTCTTC. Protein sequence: CASSPTTYSTNEQFF.

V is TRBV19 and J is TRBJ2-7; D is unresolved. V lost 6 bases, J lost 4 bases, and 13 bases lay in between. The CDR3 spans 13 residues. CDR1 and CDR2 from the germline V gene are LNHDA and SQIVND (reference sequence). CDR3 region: CASRPASKYEQYF. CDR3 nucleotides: TGTGCCAGTAGACCCGCGAGCAAATACGAGCAGTACTTC.

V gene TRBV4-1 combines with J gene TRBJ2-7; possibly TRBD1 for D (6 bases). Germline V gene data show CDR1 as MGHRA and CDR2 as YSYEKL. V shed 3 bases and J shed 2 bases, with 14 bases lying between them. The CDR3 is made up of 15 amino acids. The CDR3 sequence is CASSQRQVLTYEQYF. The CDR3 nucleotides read TGCGCCAGCAGCCAGAGACAGGTCCTGACCTACGAGCAGTACTTC.

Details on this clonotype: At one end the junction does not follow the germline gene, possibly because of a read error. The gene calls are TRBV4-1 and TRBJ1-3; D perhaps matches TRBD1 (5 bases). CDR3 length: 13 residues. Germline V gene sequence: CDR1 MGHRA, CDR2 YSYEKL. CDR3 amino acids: CASSQGGANPIYF. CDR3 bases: TGTGCCAGCAGCCAGGGCGGGGCGAATCCCATATATTTT.

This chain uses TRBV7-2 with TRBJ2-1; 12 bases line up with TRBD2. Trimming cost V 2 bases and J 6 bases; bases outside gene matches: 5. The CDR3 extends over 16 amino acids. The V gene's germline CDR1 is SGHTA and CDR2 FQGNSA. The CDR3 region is CASSLNPSGRVNEQFF. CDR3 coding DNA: TGTGCCAGCAGCTTAAATCCTAGCGGGAGGGTCAATGAGCAGTTCTTC.

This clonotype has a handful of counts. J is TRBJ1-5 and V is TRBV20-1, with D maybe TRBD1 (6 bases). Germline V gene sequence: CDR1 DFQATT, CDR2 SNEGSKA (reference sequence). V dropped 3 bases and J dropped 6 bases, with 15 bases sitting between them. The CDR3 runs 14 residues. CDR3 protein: CSARKGQSGQPQHF. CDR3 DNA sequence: TGCAGTGCTAGGAAAGGACAGAGCGGTCAGCCCCAGCATTTT.

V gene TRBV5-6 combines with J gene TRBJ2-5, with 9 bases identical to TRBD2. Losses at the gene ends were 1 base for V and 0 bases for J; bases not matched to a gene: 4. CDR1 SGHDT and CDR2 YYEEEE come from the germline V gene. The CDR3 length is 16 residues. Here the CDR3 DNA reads TGTGCCAGCAGCTTGCGCGGGAGGGCCTACCAAGAGACCCAGTACTTC. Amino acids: CASSLRGRAYQETQYF.

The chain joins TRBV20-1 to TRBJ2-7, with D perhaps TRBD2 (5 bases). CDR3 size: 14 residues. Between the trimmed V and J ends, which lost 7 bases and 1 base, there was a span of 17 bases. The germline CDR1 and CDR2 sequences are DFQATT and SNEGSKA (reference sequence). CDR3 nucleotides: TGCAGTGGGAGCGGTACGCCGGGATCCTACGAGCAGTACTTC. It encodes CSGSGTPGSYEQYF.

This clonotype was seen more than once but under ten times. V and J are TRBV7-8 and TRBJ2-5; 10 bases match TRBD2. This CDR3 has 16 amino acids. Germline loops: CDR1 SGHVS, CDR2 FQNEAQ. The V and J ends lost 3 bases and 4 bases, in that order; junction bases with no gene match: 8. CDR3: CASSFEAGGLGETQYF. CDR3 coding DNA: TGTGCCAGCAGCTTCGAAGCGGGGGGGCTAGGAGAGACCCAGTACTTC.

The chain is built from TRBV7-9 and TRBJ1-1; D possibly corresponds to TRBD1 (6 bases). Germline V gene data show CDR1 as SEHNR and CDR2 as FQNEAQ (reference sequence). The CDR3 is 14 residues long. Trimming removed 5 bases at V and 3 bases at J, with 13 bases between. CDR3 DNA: TGTGCCAGCAGCCCGACGCAGGGGCACACTGAAGCTTTCTTT. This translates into CASSPTQGHTEAFF.

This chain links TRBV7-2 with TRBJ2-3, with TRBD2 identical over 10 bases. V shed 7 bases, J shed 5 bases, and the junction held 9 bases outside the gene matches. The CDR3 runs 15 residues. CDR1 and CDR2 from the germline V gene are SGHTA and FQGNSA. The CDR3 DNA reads TGTGCCAGCACCCTCGGTCCTAGCGGGAGAGATACGCAGTATTTT. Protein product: CASTLGPSGRDTQYF.

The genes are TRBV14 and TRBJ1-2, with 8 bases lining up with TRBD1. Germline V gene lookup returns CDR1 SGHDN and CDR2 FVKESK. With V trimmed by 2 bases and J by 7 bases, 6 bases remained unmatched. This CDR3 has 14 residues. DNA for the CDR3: TGTGCCAGCAGCCAACCAGGGGGCGCCGGTGGCTACACCTTC. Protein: CASSQPGGAGGYTF.

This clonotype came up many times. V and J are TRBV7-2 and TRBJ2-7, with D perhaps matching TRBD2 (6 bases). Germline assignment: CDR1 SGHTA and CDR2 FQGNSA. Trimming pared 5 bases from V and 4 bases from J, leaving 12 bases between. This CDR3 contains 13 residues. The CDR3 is CASSLRLDYEQYF. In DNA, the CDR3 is TGTGCCAGCAGCCTCCGACTAGATTACGAGCAGTACTTC. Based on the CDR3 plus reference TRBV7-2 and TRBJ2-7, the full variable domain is GAGVSQSPSNKVTEKGKDVELRCDPISGHTALYWYRQSLGQGLEFLIYFQGNSAPDKSGLPSDRFSAERTGGSVSTLTIQRTQQEDSAVYLCASSLRLDYEQYFGPGTRLTVT.

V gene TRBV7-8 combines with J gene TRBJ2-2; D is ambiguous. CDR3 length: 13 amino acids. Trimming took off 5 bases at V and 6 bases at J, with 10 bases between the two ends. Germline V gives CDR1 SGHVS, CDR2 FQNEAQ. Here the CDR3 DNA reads TGTGCCAGCAGCCGAGCACGTGCCGGGGAGCTGTTTTTT. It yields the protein CASSRARAGELFF.

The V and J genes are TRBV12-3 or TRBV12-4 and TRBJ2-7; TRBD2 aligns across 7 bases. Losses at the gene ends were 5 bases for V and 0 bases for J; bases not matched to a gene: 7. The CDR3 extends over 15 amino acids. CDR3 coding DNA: TGTGCCAGCAGTCCAGGACTAGTGATCTCCTACGAGCAGTACTTC. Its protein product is CASSPGLVISYEQYF.

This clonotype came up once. CDR3 amino acids: CASSPPGEGYGYTF. Written as DNA, the CDR3 is TGTGCCAGCAGCCCACCCGGTGAGGGCTATGGCTACACCTTC. This chain links TRBV7-6 with TRBJ1-2; D unresolved. This CDR3 region has 14 residues. V dropped 5 bases and J dropped 4 bases, with 14 bases sitting between them. Germline values: CDR1 SGHVS, CDR2 FNYEAQ.

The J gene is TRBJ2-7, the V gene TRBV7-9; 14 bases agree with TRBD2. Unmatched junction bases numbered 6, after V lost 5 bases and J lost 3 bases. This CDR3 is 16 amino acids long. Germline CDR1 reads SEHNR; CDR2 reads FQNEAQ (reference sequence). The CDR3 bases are TGTGCCAGCAGCCACGGACTAGCGGGAGGTGTCTACGAGCAGTACTTC. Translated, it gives CASSHGLAGGVYEQYF.